This passage covers 21 T cell receptor beta chains from one sample sequenced in a study of radiotherapy plus CTLA-4 blockade in lung cancer. Repertoires were generated with immunoSEQ multiplex PCR, while TCRdb's copy carries only in-frame clones and drops some. The table shows about 66,000 clones, with around 83% occurring only once. Sequenced here: peripheral blood, sampled from a patient treated with radiotherapy plus ipilimumab. The origin of the receptors is a human donor with non-small cell lung cancer who had a partial response to radiotherapy plus ipilimumab.

The chain carries TRBV19 and TRBJ2-2; TRBD1 might be the D (5 bases). Germline assignment: CDR1 LNHDA and CDR2 SQIVND (reference sequence). Trimming took 4 bases from V and 1 from J, leaving 10 bases between them. The CDR3 loop spans 15 amino acids. The CDR3: CASSTSQGNTGELFF. CDR3 DNA: TGTGCCAGTAGTACAAGTCAGGGGAACACCGGGGAGCTGTTTTTT.

This rearrangement joins TRBV5-1 to TRBJ2-2; 9 positions agree with TRBD2. The CDR3 is made up of 17 amino acids. CDR1 SGHRS and CDR2 YFSETQ come from the germline V gene. The V segment lost 0 bases and the J segment 0 bases; nucleotides outside the gene matches: 3. CDR3 in amino acids: CASSLVASGTNTGELFF. CDR3 bases: TGCGCCAGCAGCTTGGTGGCTAGCGGGACGAACACCGGGGAGCTGTTTTTT.

This clone has only a few counts. The chain links TRBV10-3 to TRBJ1-1; D not certain. Trimming stripped 0 bases from V and 3 bases from J, with 14 bases between. The CDR3 is 16 residues long. Germline loops: CDR1 ENHRY, CDR2 SYGVKD. The CDR3 nucleotides read TGTGCCATCAGTGAGTCCGCCTTGGAGGTAGACACTGAAGCTTTCTTT. It is translated as CAISESALEVDTEAFF.

V usage is TRBV27 and J usage is TRBJ1-2; 7 nucleotides line up with TRBD1. J was trimmed by 1 base and V by 2 bases; bases with no gene match: 1. Germline CDR1 reads MNHEY; CDR2 reads SMNVEV (reference sequence). CDR3 length equals 14 residues. In DNA form, the CDR3 reads TGTGCCAGCAGTTTACGGGACAGTAACTATGGCTACACCTTC. Its translation: CASSLRDSNYGYTF.

This chain uses TRBV2 with TRBJ1-1; no clear D gene. Germline-derived CDR1 and CDR2 are SNHLY and FYNNEI. CDR3 length: 14 residues. Trimming took off 9 bases at V and 0 bases at J, with 14 bases between the two ends. DNA of the CDR3: TGTGCCAGAGGCTTCGGGAGGATGAACACTGAAGCTTTCTTT. Protein: CARGFGRMNTEAFF. Drawing the rest from reference TRBV2 and TRBJ1-1, the complete variable domain is EPEVTQTPSHQVTQMGQEVILRCVPISNHLYFYWYRQILGQKVEFLVSFYNNEISEKSEIFDDQFSVERPDGSNFTLKIRSTKLEDSAMYFCARGFGRMNTEAFFGQGTRLTVV.

A single count supports this clone. The chain recombines TRBV7-8 with TRBJ2-5, with TRBD1 matching 7 bases. V trimming: 5 bases; J trimming: 1 base; junction bases outside the gene matches: 7. This CDR3 has 15 residues. Germline V gives CDR1 SGHVS, CDR2 FQNEAQ. CDR3 bases: TGTGCCAGCAGCCCCCGGGACAGCCCCCAAGAGACCCAGTACTTC. Its translation: CASSPRDSPQETQYF. The entire variable domain, with the rest obtained from reference TRBV7-8 and TRBJ2-5, is as follows: GAGVSQSPRYKVAKRGQDVALRCDPISGHVSLFWYQQALGQGPEFLTYFQNEAQLDKSGLPSDRFFAERPEGSVSTLKIQRTQQEDSAVYLCASSPRDSPQETQYFGPGTRLLVL.

The rearrangement links TRBV27 to TRBJ1-4, with 7 bases fitting TRBD1. CDR1 is MNHEY, CDR2 SMNVEV, per germline (reference sequence). Unmatched junction bases numbered 6, after V lost 2 bases and J lost 0 bases. The CDR3 contains 17 residues. For the CDR3, the DNA is TGTGCCAGCAGTTTAGGCAGGGGGGTTGCAACTAATGAAAAACTGTTTTTT. It encodes CASSLGRGVATNEKLFF.

V is TRBV7-9 and J is TRBJ2-5; 9 bases are a match to TRBD2. Germline V CDR1 and CDR2: SEHNR, FQNEAQ (reference sequence). V shed 3 bases, J shed 5 bases, and the junction held 4 bases outside the gene matches. This CDR3 has 14 amino acids. The DNA for the CDR3 is TGTGCCAGCAGCTTTAGCGGGAGCGAGGAGACCCAGTACTTC. It translates to CASSFSGSEETQYF.

V is TRBV5-4 and J is TRBJ2-7; TRBD2 agrees at 7 bases. The CDR3 totals 14 residues. The V segment lost 5 bases and the J segment 3 bases; nucleotides outside the gene matches: 8. CDR1 and CDR2 from the germline V gene are SGHNT and YYREEE (reference sequence). The CDR3 is CASSPGAGDYEQYF. CDR3 DNA sequence: TGTGCCAGCAGTCCTGGCGCGGGAGACTACGAGCAGTACTTC. Full variable domain (rest looked up from reference TRBV5-4 and TRBJ2-7): ETGVTQSPTHLIKTRGQQVTLRCSSQSGHNTVSWYQQALGQGPQFIFQYYREEENGRGNFPPRFSGLQFPNYSSELNVNALELDDSALYLCASSPGAGDYEQYFGPGTRLTVT.

This clone was seen a handful of times. This chain connects TRBV6-4 to TRBJ2-1, with D tentatively TRBD2 (5 bases). The CDR3 length is 16 residues. CDR1 and CDR2 from the germline V gene are MRHNA and SNTAGT. V shed 0 bases and J shed 4 bases, with 13 bases lying between them. The CDR3 DNA follows: TGTGCCAGCAGTGACTCCCTCGCTAGCCGGTACAATGAGCAGTTCTTC. This codes for CASSDSLASRYNEQFF.

A remark on this clone: At one boundary the junction diverges from the germline segment, which might be a read error. The chain employs TRBV7-9 and TRBJ1-2; 9 bases align to TRBD1. The CDR3 is 15 amino acids. Germline loops: CDR1 SEHNR, CDR2 FQNEAQ (reference sequence). The CDR3 loop is CASSLGLCMGRGQGF. The CDR3 coding sequence is TGTGCCAGCAGCTTAGGTTTGTGTATGGGGAGGGGACAGGGTTTC.

V and J are TRBV5-1 and TRBJ2-3, with a weak D call TRBD1 (6 bases). CDR3 length: 13 amino acids. Trimming left V 5 bases short and J 3 bases short, with 10 bases between. Germline CDR1 is SGHRS and CDR2 is YFSETQ. Here the CDR3 reads CASRNRVTDTQYF. The CDR3 DNA is TGCGCCAGCAGAAACAGGGTAACAGATACGCAGTATTTT.

Here the CDR3 reads CASSFVASGTGEQYF. The CDR3 coding sequence is TGTGCCAGCAGCTTCGTCGCTAGCGGGACCGGCGAGCAGTACTTC. The rearrangement links TRBV27 to TRBJ2-7; 9 bases line up with TRBD2. The CDR3 extends over 15 amino acids. The germline V gene encodes CDR1 MNHEY and CDR2 SMNVEV (reference sequence). Germline trimming cut 6 bases from V and 6 bases from J; bases unmatched to any gene: 12.

The V and J genes are TRBV19 and TRBJ1-2; 7 nucleotides line up with TRBD1. The germline V gene encodes CDR1 LNHDA and CDR2 SQIVND (reference sequence). The CDR3 consists of 13 residues. CDR3 in DNA: TGTGTTTCGGCAGGGGGGCTCGGATATGGCTACACCTTC. Protein sequence: CVSAGGLGYGYTF.

The chain links TRBV30 to TRBJ1-1; D not certain. This CDR3 has 13 amino acids. Trimming shortened V by 2 bases and J by 1 base, and 8 bases separated the two germline ends. CDR1 is GTSNPN, CDR2 SVGIG, per germline (reference sequence). The CDR3 protein is CAWSWTENTEAFF. The CDR3 nucleotides read TGTGCCTGGAGTTGGACTGAGAACACTGAAGCTTTCTTT. Filled out from reference TRBV30 and TRBJ1-1, the complete variable domain reads SQTIHQWPATLVQPVGSPLSLECTVEGTSNPNLYWYRQAAGRGLQLLFYSVGIGQISSEVPQNLSASRPQDRQFILSSKKLLLSDSGFYLCAWSWTENTEAFFGQGTRLTVV.

This rearrangement joins TRBV29-1 to TRBJ1-3, with D perhaps matching TRBD1 (5 bases). This CDR3 has 13 residues. Germline CDR1 and CDR2: SQVTM and ANQGSEA. The V end lost 6 bases, the J end lost 0 bases, and 9 bases lay between the germline ends. CDR3 DNA sequence: TGCAGCGTATCGACAGTCTCTGGAAACACCATATATTTT. Translating it yields CSVSTVSGNTIYF. The full variable domain, with the rest looked up from reference TRBV29-1 and TRBJ1-3, is SAVISQKPSRDICQRGTSLTIQCQVDSQVTMMFWYRQQPGQSLTLIATANQGSEATYESGFVIDKFPISRPNLTFSTLTVSNMSPEDSSIYLCSVSTVSGNTIYFGEGSWLTVV.

The chain has TRBV5-1 and TRBJ1-1, with D unresolved. This CDR3 has 14 residues. V gave up 1 base and J gave up 5 bases, with 12 bases separating them. The germline V gene encodes CDR1 SGHRS and CDR2 YFSETQ. CDR3 residues: CASSLLGRETEAFF. In DNA, the CDR3 is TGCGCCAGCAGCTTGCTAGGGAGGGAGACTGAAGCTTTCTTT. The entire variable domain, with the rest obtained from reference TRBV5-1 and TRBJ1-1, is as follows: KAGVTQTPRYLIKTRGQQVTLSCSPISGHRSVSWYQQTPGQGLQFLFEYFSETQRNKGNFPGRFSGRQFSNSRSEMNVSTLELGDSALYLCASSLLGRETEAFFGQGTRLTVV.

The chain links TRBV19 to TRBJ2-7; a weak D match, TRBD1 (7 bases). The CDR3 is made up of 15 amino acids. CDR1 is LNHDA, CDR2 SQIVND, per germline (reference sequence). V lost 3 bases, J lost 3 bases, and 15 bases lay in between. CDR3 bases: TGTGCCAGTAGTATGGGACAGCGGGCCATCTACGAGCAGTACTTC. Amino acid sequence: CASSMGQRAIYEQYF.

The chain links TRBV18 to TRBJ1-4; tentatively, D is TRBD1 (5 bases). Trimming took 8 bases from V and 3 from J, leaving 10 bases between them. This CDR3 is built from 13 residues. Looked up from germline, CDR1 is KGHSH and CDR2 is LQKENI. The CDR3 coding sequence is TGTGCCAGCCAGGGCAGCGCTAATGAAAAACTGTTTTTT. Its translation: CASQGSANEKLFF. Supplemented by reference TRBV18 and TRBJ1-4, the full variable domain reads NAGVMQNPRHLVRRRGQEARLRCSPMKGHSHVYWYRQLPEEGLKFMVYLQKENIIDESGMPKERFSAEFPKEGPSILRIQQVVRGDSAAYFCASQGSANEKLFFGSGTQLSVL.

The V call is TRBV4-1, the J call TRBJ2-7; 12 bases line up with TRBD1. There are 15 residues in the CDR3. V lost 4 bases and J lost 9; bases outside the gene matches: 10. Per germline, CDR1 MGHRA and CDR2 YSYEKL. DNA for the CDR3: TGCGCCAGCAGCCGCCAGGCGGGACAGGGGGCCGTGCAGTACTTC. It specifies CASSRQAGQGAVQYF.

This clone was detected a few times. This chain links TRBV9 with TRBJ1-4; D not certain. Trimming stripped 0 bases from V and 0 bases from J, with 9 bases between. The CDR3 totals 16 residues. The germline V gene has CDR1 SGDLS and CDR2 YYNGEE. This chain's CDR3 is CASSVAQPATNEKLFF. Written as DNA, the CDR3 is TGTGCCAGCAGCGTAGCACAGCCTGCAACTAATGAAAAACTGTTTTTT.